Shown below are 13 T cell receptor beta chains from a single sample sequenced in a study of blood T cell repertoires in COVID-19. The protocol was immunoSEQ multiplex PCR, while the TCRdb copy is restricted to in-frame clones and leaves out a portion. The sample has about 90,000 clones; around three quarters are singletons. Material for sequencing was peripheral blood. The receptors were sampled from a woman aged 65 to 85 with acute or convalescent COVID-19.

The chain is built from TRBV5-1 and TRBJ1-4; 8 bases are a match to TRBD1. V lost 5 bases and J lost 5; bases outside the gene matches: 5. The CDR3 is 14 residues long. Germline values: CDR1 SGHRS, CDR2 YFSETQ. The CDR3 DNA is TGCGCCAGCAGGTTCCGGGACAGGAATGAAAAACTGTTTTTT. This sequence encodes CASRFRDRNEKLFF.

The chain carries TRBV25-1 and TRBJ2-2; 7 nucleotides match TRBD2. Germline V gene data show CDR1 as MGHDK and CDR2 as SYGVNS. V shed 4 bases, J shed 2 bases, and the junction held 7 bases outside the gene matches. The CDR3 spans 16 residues. CDR3 sequence (DNA): TGTGCCAGCAGTGGTTTAGCGGGTTCTAACACCGGGGAGCTGTTTTTT. Translated: CASSGLAGSNTGELFF.

The V and J genes are TRBV10-3 and TRBJ2-1, with D hard to call. V lost 3 bases, J lost 6 bases, and 15 bases lay in between. Germline V gene lookup returns CDR1 ENHRY and CDR2 SYGVKD. The CDR3 runs 15 residues. CDR3 amino acids: CAISEEVVPSNEQFF. The CDR3, as DNA: TGTGCCATCAGTGAAGAGGTGGTTCCCTCCAATGAGCAGTTCTTC.

The V gene is TRBV2, the J gene TRBJ2-7; D is possibly TRBD2 (5 bases). Germline V CDR1 and CDR2: SNHLY, FYNNEI. Deletions cut 1 base from V and 7 bases from J, with 17 bases between. The CDR3 extends over 15 amino acids. The CDR3 protein is CASSEGRGFVGEQYF. The CDR3 region has the DNA TGTGCCAGCAGTGAAGGACGGGGATTTGTTGGGGAGCAGTACTTC.

On this clone itself: An end of the junction does not agree with germline; a read error may underlie this. The rearrangement uses TRBV25-1 and TRBJ2-5; TRBD2 matches at 7 bases. The germline V gene has CDR1 MGHDK and CDR2 SYGVNS. The CDR3 is 18 residues long. The CDR3 DNA reads TGTGCCAGCTGTGATGGTCTGCCGGGCAGGGAGGGCTGGGAGACCCAGTACTTC. Amino acid sequence: CASCDGLPGREGWETQYF.

This rearrangement joins TRBV14 to TRBJ2-7, with D possibly TRBD1 on 6 matching bases. V lost 5 bases to trimming and J lost 6 bases, with 14 bases between them. CDR1 is SGHDN, CDR2 FVKESK, per germline. The length of the CDR3 is 13 residues. CDR3 nucleotide sequence: TGTGCCAGCAGCACTCACCAGGGGTCCGAGCAGTACTTC. This translates into CASSTHQGSEQYF.

This chain's CDR3 is CASSFTGGGEKLFF. In nucleotides, the CDR3 is TGTGCCAGCAGCTTCACAGGGGGCGGTGAAAAACTGTTTTTT. This chain joins TRBV7-9 and TRBJ1-4, with 9 positions matching TRBD1. V lost 3 bases to trimming and J lost 7 bases; unmatched junction nucleotides: 3. The CDR3 is 14 amino acids. Germline-derived CDR1 and CDR2 are SEHNR and FQNEAQ (reference sequence).

The V call is TRBV19, the J call TRBJ1-5, with TRBD1 identical over 10 bases. This CDR3 has 14 amino acids. V shed 9 bases, J shed 4 bases, and the junction held 6 bases outside the gene matches. Looked up from germline, CDR1 is LNHDA and CDR2 is SQIVND (reference sequence). The CDR3 nucleotides are TGTGCCAGCGTGACAGGGGGCAAGAATCAGCCCCAGCATTTT. Its protein product is CASVTGGKNQPQHF.

V gene TRBV19 combines with J gene TRBJ1-5; no firm D call. CDR3 length equals 13 residues. The V end was cut by 5 bases, the J end by 3 bases, with 8 bases between. The germline V gene has CDR1 LNHDA and CDR2 SQIVND (reference sequence). CDR3 sequence reads: CASSPRINQPQHF. The CDR3 coding sequence is TGTGCCAGTAGTCCGCGGATCAATCAGCCCCAGCATTTT.

The V and J genes are TRBV5-1 and TRBJ2-2; tentatively, D is TRBD2 (5 bases). The CDR3 extends over 14 amino acids. The V end was cut by 3 bases, the J end by 5 bases, with 11 bases between. Germline V gives CDR1 SGHRS, CDR2 YFSETQ. The CDR3 region is CASSWVGGTGELFF. CDR3 nucleotides: TGCGCCAGCAGCTGGGTCGGAGGTACCGGGGAGCTGTTTTTT. The full variable domain, completed using reference TRBV5-1 and TRBJ2-2, is KAGVTQTPRYLIKTRGQQVTLSCSPISGHRSVSWYQQTPGQGLQFLFEYFSETQRNKGNFPGRFSGRQFSNSRSEMNVSTLELGDSALYLCASSWVGGTGELFFGEGSRLTVL.

This clone was found once. The chain recombines TRBV4-1 with TRBJ1-1, with 8 bases matching TRBD1. CDR3 length: 16 residues. V shed 7 bases and J 6 bases; nucleotides not matched to a gene: 16. In germline, CDR1 is MGHRA, CDR2 YSYEKL. The CDR3: CASTVPGTGPKPEAFF. The CDR3 DNA reads TGCGCCAGCACCGTCCCCGGGACAGGTCCTAAACCTGAAGCTTTCTTT.

The genes are TRBV19 and TRBJ1-3; TRBD1 matches at 8 bases. Unmatched junction bases numbered 14, after V lost 7 bases and J lost 0 bases. The CDR3 consists of 18 residues. In germline, CDR1 is LNHDA, CDR2 SQIVND (reference sequence). The CDR3 reads CASTPPRDRRYSGNTIYF. CDR3 nucleotides: TGTGCCAGTACCCCGCCCCGGGACAGGAGATACTCTGGAAACACCATATATTTT.

This CDR3 reads CASSLAGVETQYF. DNA of the CDR3: TGCGCCAGCAGCCTTGCGGGGGTAGAGACCCAGTACTTC. V usage is TRBV4-1 and J usage is TRBJ2-5, with TRBD2 matching 7 bases. From germline, CDR1 is MGHRA and CDR2 YSYEKL. The CDR3 totals 13 residues. Unmatched junction bases numbered 3, after V lost 4 bases and J lost 4 bases.